Below, 15 T cell receptor beta chains from the same sample are listed, as sequenced in a study of spatial heterogeneity in lung cancer. Regarding time point: sample taken at primary tumor resection. These TCRs are of unknown antigen specificity. TCRdb used MiXCR to reprocess the 5' RACE reads, holding one entry per CDR3 protein. This sample yields about 4,900 distinct CDR3 sequences, of which approximately 22% are seen a single time; 8% to 10% belongs to the top ten. General study points: Counts of expanded intratumoral alpha and beta TCRs tracked tumor mutation counts.

The sample here was lung tumor tissue, taken at surgery. The source of these receptors is a male donor with early-stage non-small cell lung cancer.

This clonotype showed up many times. Here the CDR3 DNA reads TGCAGTGCTAGGGGGGACACCCAAGAGACCCAGTACTTC. It encodes CSARGDTQETQYF. The chain carries TRBV20-1 and TRBJ2-5, with D possibly matching TRBD1 (6 bases). Germline CDR1 DFQATT, CDR2 SNEGSKA (reference sequence). The CDR3 totals 13 residues. V was clipped by 3 bases and J by 1 base, with 9 bases between them.

This clonotype is deemed medium-sized (0.01 to 0.1%). The germline gene is not matched at one end of the junction; a read error may be the cause. This chain uses TRBV28 with TRBJ2-6; D ambiguous. The CDR3 spans 17 residues. Germline V gives CDR1 MDHEN, CDR2 SYDVKM. CDR3 in DNA: TGTGCCACCAGTGGATCCCAATCCAGCTCTGGGGCCAACGTCCTGACTTTC. Translating it yields CATSGSQSSSGANVLTF.

This clonotype was recorded a few times. The CDR3 sequence is CASSLTGADNQPQHF. The CDR3 coding sequence is TGTGCCAGCAGCTTGACAGGGGCCGACAATCAGCCCCAGCATTTT. The chain joins TRBV5-6 to TRBJ1-5; TRBD1 matches 7 bases. Germline-derived CDR1 and CDR2 are SGHDT and YYEEEE. The junction had 4 bases not matched to a gene; V was cut back by 1 base and J by 3 bases. CDR3 size: 15 residues.

This clonotype ranks as medium-sized. The V and J genes are TRBV5-1 and TRBJ1-5; TRBD1 matches 9 bases. The CDR3 is 14 amino acids. Germline V gene data show CDR1 as SGHRS and CDR2 as YFSETQ. V was clipped by 5 bases and J by 5 bases; unmatched bases: 5. The CDR3 nucleotides are TGCGCCAGCAGAGAGACAGGGGGGGATCAGCCCCAGCATTTT. It codes for CASRETGGDQPQHF.

The DNA for the CDR3 is TGTGCCAGCAGCCGGGGACTAGCGGGAGGGTTCCCAGATACGCAGTATTTT. Translating it yields CASSRGLAGGFPDTQYF. The gene calls are TRBV7-2 and TRBJ2-3; TRBD2 aligns across 16 bases. The CDR3 extends over 17 amino acids. Per germline, CDR1 SGHTA and CDR2 FQGNSA. The J segment lost 4 bases and the V segment lost 5 bases, leaving 6 bases of the junction unmatched.

There are a few counts of this clonotype. V and J are TRBV11-2 and TRBJ2-1; TRBD2 agrees at 7 bases. Per the germline V gene, CDR1 is SGHAT and CDR2 is FQNNGV. Unmatched junction bases numbered 5, after V lost 3 bases and J lost 9 bases. The CDR3 is 13 residues long. CDR3 region: CASSLGTTGEQFF. DNA of the CDR3: TGTGCCAGCAGCTTGGGGACTACGGGTGAGCAGTTCTTC. Using reference TRBV11-2 and TRBJ2-1 for the parts outside the CDR3, the full variable domain is EAGVAQSPRYKIIEKRQSVAFWCNPISGHATLYWYQQILGQGPKLLIQFQNNGVVDDSQLPKDRFSAERLKGVDSTLKIQPAKLEDSAVYLCASSLGTTGEQFFGPGTRLTVL.

Only a few counts were recorded for this clonotype. The genes are TRBV29-1 and TRBJ2-1; the match to TRBD1 covers 12 bases. The V gene's germline CDR1 is SQVTM and CDR2 ANQGSEA. With 6 bases clipped from V and 8 bases from J, the junction kept 8 bases outside the gene matches. This CDR3 is built from 14 residues. For the CDR3, the DNA is TGCAGCGTGCAACCGGGACAGGGGGCGTATGAGCAGTTCTTC. It yields the protein CSVQPGQGAYEQFF.

The chain uses TRBV11-1 and TRBJ1-5; 8 nucleotides match TRBD1. The V and J ends lost 5 bases and 2 bases, in that order; junction bases with no gene match: 2. The CDR3 is 14 residues long. Germline V CDR1 and CDR2: SGHAT, FQDESV (reference sequence). In DNA form, the CDR3 reads TGTGCCAGCAGCCCGGACAGGGGCAATCAGCCCCAGCATTTT. Translation: CASSPDRGNQPQHF.

The gene calls are TRBV20-1 and TRBJ2-5, with D perhaps TRBD1 or TRBD2 (5 bases each). This CDR3 contains 13 residues. Between the trimmed V and J ends, which lost 0 bases and 1 base, there was a span of 6 bases. Germline assignment: CDR1 DFQATT and CDR2 SNEGSKA (reference sequence). The CDR3 nucleotides read TGCAGTGCTAGAGAGGGGGTCCAAGAGACCCAGTACTTC. It translates to CSAREGVQETQYF.

The V and J genes are TRBV5-4 and TRBJ1-2; 7 nucleotides match TRBD1. Germline assignment: CDR1 SGHNT and CDR2 YYREEE (reference sequence). This CDR3 region has 16 residues. V lost 3 bases to trimming and J lost 3 bases; unmatched junction nucleotides: 11. For the CDR3, the DNA is TGTGCCAGCAGCTCAGGGGGGATACAGGGATACTATGGCTACACCTTC. Protein product: CASSSGGIQGYYGYTF. Together with reference TRBV5-4 and TRBJ1-2, the CDR3 gives the full variable domain: ETGVTQSPTHLIKTRGQQVTLRCSSQSGHNTVSWYQQALGQGPQFIFQYYREEENGRGNFPPRFSGLQFPNYSSELNVNALELDDSALYLCASSSGGIQGYYGYTFGSGTRLTVV.

In its sample, this clonotype was seen a few times. The CDR3 protein is CSAPGTKVGLADSYEQYF. The DNA for the CDR3 is TGCAGTGCCCCCGGGACAAAGGTCGGGCTAGCGGACTCCTACGAGCAGTACTTC. J is TRBJ2-7 and V is TRBV20-1, with a weak D call TRBD2 (7 bases). The CDR3 has 18 residues. Deletions cut 6 bases from V and 0 bases from J, with 27 bases between. The germline V gene encodes CDR1 DFQATT and CDR2 SNEGSKA (reference sequence).

The J gene is TRBJ1-1, the V gene TRBV11-2; D may be TRBD1 (5 bases). Germline CDR1 reads SGHAT; CDR2 reads FQNNGV. This CDR3 is built from 14 residues. The V and J ends lost 2 bases and 3 bases respectively, with 10 bases between them. The CDR3 here is CASSLRRGDTEAFF. CDR3 DNA: TGTGCCAGCAGCTTACGAAGGGGTGACACTGAAGCTTTCTTT.

Relative to its sample, this clonotype is large. V is TRBV20-1 and J is TRBJ2-7; D perhaps matches TRBD1 (6 bases). The CDR3 is 12 amino acids. The germline V gene has CDR1 DFQATT and CDR2 SNEGSKA (reference sequence). Trimming stripped 6 bases from V and 2 bases from J, with 11 bases between. CDR3 sequence reads: CSAGDRPYEQYF. The CDR3, as DNA: TGCAGTGCGGGTGACAGGCCCTACGAGCAGTACTTC.

This clonotype was counted between two and nine times. The chain recombines TRBV5-1 with TRBJ1-5; perhaps TRBD1 as D (6 bases). CDR3 length: 16 residues. Trimming took off 1 base at V and 1 base at J, with 12 bases between the two ends. CDR1 SGHRS and CDR2 YFSETQ come from the germline V gene. CDR3 in amino acids: CASSLTGTGSNQPQHF. In DNA form, the CDR3 reads TGCGCCAGCAGCTTGACAGGGACGGGGAGCAATCAGCCCCAGCATTTT.

In its sample, this clonotype ranks as medium-sized. This chain uses TRBV6-1 with TRBJ1-5; D gene unclear. Germline CDR1 is MNHNS and CDR2 is SASEGT. CDR3 length: 14 amino acids. V was pared by 4 bases and J by 0 bases, with 7 bases between. The CDR3 here is CASSGINSNQPQHF. CDR3 in DNA: TGTGCCAGCAGTGGGATAAATAGCAATCAGCCCCAGCATTTT.